The 22 T cell receptor beta chains listed next were all sequenced from one sample in a study of cytomegalovirus exposure and HLA in healthy donors. Vbeta (60) and Jbeta (13) primers were used in the PCR. Profiling relied on immunoSEQ multiplex PCR, and the TCRdb table lists in-frame clones only, not all of them. The sample lists 140,000 or so clones, over 70% seen once, with under 6% in the top ten. The sample taken for sequencing was PBMCs. The receptors derive from a man aged 35 to 55 in good health and CMV-seronegative.

The rearrangement uses TRBV5-4 and TRBJ1-4; 7 bases match TRBD1. Germline assignment: CDR1 SGHNT and CDR2 YYREEE (reference sequence). J gave up 6 bases and V 0 bases, and 11 bases lay outside the gene matches. The CDR3 has 17 amino acids. For the CDR3, the DNA is TGTGCCAGCAGCTTGGAAATGGGGCCCAGGGGGGATGAAAAACTGTTTTTT. Translated, it gives CASSLEMGPRGDEKLFF.

V gene TRBV5-1 combines with J gene TRBJ1-6; D is possibly TRBD1 (6 bases). The CDR3 is 15 residues long. From germline, CDR1 is SGHRS and CDR2 YFSETQ. V lost 4 bases, J lost 5 bases, and 13 bases lay in between. CDR3 bases: TGCGCCAGCAGCCTGGGGGGGCCCAATAATTCACCCCTCCACTTT. Residues: CASSLGGPNNSPLHF.

J is TRBJ2-1 and V is TRBV7-9; D might be TRBD2 (5 bases). Germline V gives CDR1 SEHNR, CDR2 FQNEAQ (reference sequence). V lost 3 bases to trimming and J lost 9 bases, with 9 bases between them. The CDR3 totals 12 residues. CDR3 coding DNA: TGTGCCAGCAGCTTTTCGGGGTCTGAGCAGTTCTTC. It translates to CASSFSGSEQFF. Filled out from reference TRBV7-9 and TRBJ2-1, the complete variable domain reads DTGVSQNPRHKITKRGQNVTFRCDPISEHNRLYWYRQTLGQGPEFLTYFQNEAQLEKSRLLSDRFSAERPKGSFSTLEIQRTEQGDSAMYLCASSFSGSEQFFGPGTRLTVL.

This sequence joins TRBV5-1 and TRBJ2-2; TRBD1 matches 10 bases. The V gene's germline CDR1 is SGHRS and CDR2 YFSETQ. Germline trimming cut 6 bases from V and 4 bases from J; bases unmatched to any gene: 6. The CDR3 length is 15 residues. The CDR3 is CASNDRGRGTGELFF. CDR3 nucleotides: TGCGCCAGCAACGACAGGGGGCGCGGCACCGGGGAGCTGTTTTTT.

The chain employs TRBV6-5 and TRBJ1-6; 8 bases line up with TRBD1. Trimming at V came to 1 base and at J to 7 bases, leaving 3 bases not matched to a gene. The CDR3 covers 15 residues. Germline assignment: CDR1 MNHEY and CDR2 SVGAGI. The CDR3 sequence: CASSYLTGENSPLHF. The CDR3 region has the DNA TGTGCCAGCAGTTACTTGACAGGGGAGAATTCACCCCTCCACTTT.

CDR3 amino acids: CASSPPGLDSTDTQYF. The CDR3 DNA is TGTGCCAGCAGCCCCCCGGGACTAGATAGCACAGATACGCAGTATTTT. The V and J genes are TRBV9 and TRBJ2-3; 8 bases match TRBD2. The CDR3 runs to 16 residues. The V segment lost 4 bases and the J segment 0 bases; nucleotides outside the gene matches: 7. Germline CDR1 is SGDLS and CDR2 is YYNGEE.

The chain employs TRBV28 and TRBJ2-5; 7 bases line up with TRBD1. After removal of 10 bases from V and 5 bases from J, the junction contained 7 bases not matched to a gene. The CDR3 has 12 amino acids. The V gene's germline CDR1 is MDHEN and CDR2 SYDVKM. The CDR3 DNA reads TGTGCCATCCAACAGGGGATCGAGACCCAGTACTTC. Encoded protein: CAIQQGIETQYF.

V usage is TRBV5-6 and J usage is TRBJ1-2; 7 bases fit TRBD1. Germline CDR1 is SGHDT and CDR2 is YYEEEE. Trimming took 2 bases from V and 7 from J; bases not matched to a gene: 5. The CDR3 extends over 13 amino acids. DNA of the CDR3: TGTGCCAGCAGCTTCGACAGGGCCTCTGGCTACACCTTC. Translation: CASSFDRASGYTF.

DNA of the CDR3: TGTGCCAGCAGCTTTCGGTCGCCCGGGGAGCTGTTTTTT. Protein sequence: CASSFRSPGELFF. The chain joins TRBV7-2 to TRBJ2-2; D gene uncertain. Deletions cut 3 bases from V and 6 bases from J, with 8 bases between. There are 13 residues in the CDR3. Germline CDR1 and CDR2: SGHTA and FQGNSA.

This chain links TRBV28 with TRBJ2-7, with D perhaps matching TRBD2 (5 bases). Germline loops: CDR1 MDHEN, CDR2 SYDVKM. V was pared by 8 bases and J by 3 bases, with 17 bases between. The CDR3 has 14 amino acids. Here the CDR3 reads CASSPVRASYEQYF. CDR3 in DNA: TGTGCCAGCTCCCCCGTGCGGGCGAGCTACGAGCAGTACTTC.

In regard to this clone: This sample also contains other DNA sequences that code for the same CDR3. The chain combines TRBV5-1 with TRBJ2-1; 12 bases agree with TRBD2. CDR1 is SGHRS and CDR2 is YFSETQ in the germline V gene. The length of the CDR3 is 15 residues. V lost 4 bases to trimming and J lost 7 bases; unmatched junction nucleotides: 6. The CDR3 reads CASSPRLAGVNEQFF. CDR3 coding DNA: TGCGCCAGCAGCCCGAGACTAGCGGGGGTTAATGAGCAGTTCTTC.

The V and J genes are TRBV10-3 and TRBJ1-1; tentative D call: TRBD1 (6 bases). V was clipped by 7 bases and J by 4 bases, with 25 bases between them. Germline V CDR1 and CDR2: ENHRY, SYGVKD. The CDR3 has 17 residues. CDR3 DNA sequence: TGTGCCATCACCCCTTCATCGGGGGGAGGGGGATCCACTGAAGCTTTCTTT. This translates into CAITPSSGGGGSTEAFF.

The rearrangement joins TRBV29-1 to TRBJ2-1; 9 bases are shared with TRBD1. V lost 7 bases and J lost 4; bases outside the gene matches: 5. Germline V gene data show CDR1 as SQVTM and CDR2 as ANQGSEA. The CDR3 sequence is 13 residues long. In nucleotides, the CDR3 is TGCAGCGATTGGACAGGGGCGTACAATGAGCAGTTCTTC. Translation: CSDWTGAYNEQFF.

As DNA, the CDR3 is TGTGCCAGCAGCGTTACGACAGGGGGCACAGATACGCAGTATTTT. The encoded protein is CASSVTTGGTDTQYF. The chain couples TRBV9 to TRBJ2-3; the match to TRBD1 covers 8 bases. Germline assignment: CDR1 SGDLS and CDR2 YYNGEE. This CDR3 has 15 residues. V gave up 2 bases and J gave up 1 base; unmatched junction bases: 3.

The chain combines TRBV6-1 with TRBJ1-1; 7 bases line up with TRBD1. CDR1 MNHNS and CDR2 SASEGT come from the germline V gene. V lost 6 bases, J lost 0 bases, and 1 base stayed unmatched. The CDR3 sequence is 13 residues long. CDR3 region: CASRDRMNTEAFF. In DNA form, the CDR3 reads TGTGCCAGCAGGGACAGGATGAACACTGAAGCTTTCTTT.

The chain has TRBV5-1 and TRBJ1-1; 11 positions agree with TRBD1. Germline CDR1 and CDR2: SGHRS and YFSETQ. Trimming cost V 0 bases and J 5 bases; bases outside gene matches: 12. This CDR3 comprises 18 residues. The CDR3 bases are TGCGCCAGCAGCTTGGCCACGGACAGGGGGCGTCGGGGGACTGAAGCTTTCTTT. Amino acid sequence: CASSLATDRGRRGTEAFF.

This clone was recorded only once. This chain uses TRBV13 with TRBJ2-1, with D possibly matching TRBD2 (6 bases). Germline V CDR1 and CDR2: PRHDT, FYEKMQ (reference sequence). V lost 0 bases and J lost 11, with 20 bases in between. CDR3 size: 16 residues. This CDR3 reads CASSLGAGTGDGKQFF. Written as DNA, the CDR3 is TGTGCCAGCAGCTTAGGGGCCGGGACTGGAGATGGAAAGCAGTTCTTC.

This chain connects TRBV6-5 to TRBJ1-5, with D tentatively TRBD1 (5 bases). Germline V gene lookup returns CDR1 MNHEY and CDR2 SVGAGI. The V and J ends lost 7 bases and 1 base respectively, with 14 bases between them. The CDR3 is made up of 15 amino acids. CDR3 in amino acids: CASKTGAGSNQPQHF. CDR3 nucleotide sequence: TGTGCCAGCAAAACTGGGGCGGGAAGCAATCAGCCCCAGCATTTT.

The chain links TRBV7-9 to TRBJ2-3; 7 nucleotides align to TRBD2. The CDR3 is made up of 14 amino acids. CDR1 and CDR2 from the germline V gene are SEHNR and FQNEAQ (reference sequence). V gave up 5 bases and J gave up 4 bases; unmatched junction bases: 6. CDR3 sequence reads: CASSTGRGADTQYF. CDR3 in DNA: TGTGCCAGCAGCACGGGCCGGGGGGCAGATACGCAGTATTTT.

This chain connects TRBV5-4 to TRBJ1-4; unclear D gene. V lost 4 bases and J lost 5, with 12 bases in between. CDR1 is SGHNT, CDR2 YYREEE, per germline (reference sequence). CDR3 length: 14 amino acids. Here the CDR3 DNA reads TGTGCCAGCAGCCGCCTCGAGCCCAATGAAAAACTGTTTTTT. Translation: CASSRLEPNEKLFF. Drawing the rest from reference TRBV5-4 and TRBJ1-4, the complete variable domain is ETGVTQSPTHLIKTRGQQVTLRCSSQSGHNTVSWYQQALGQGPQFIFQYYREEENGRGNFPPRFSGLQFPNYSSELNVNALELDDSALYLCASSRLEPNEKLFFGSGTQLSVL.

This chain uses TRBV27 with TRBJ2-7; the match to TRBD1 covers 7 bases. The CDR3 runs 14 residues. The J segment lost 2 bases and the V segment lost 2 bases, leaving 3 bases of the junction unmatched. Germline loops: CDR1 MNHEY, CDR2 SMNVEV (reference sequence). DNA of the CDR3: TGTGCCAGCAGTTTACAGGACAGGACCTACGAGCAGTACTTC. The encoded protein is CASSLQDRTYEQYF.

This clone showed up just once. The chain has TRBV13 and TRBJ2-4; D might be TRBD2 (6 bases). Germline CDR1 and CDR2: PRHDT and FYEKMQ (reference sequence). CDR3 size: 17 residues. With 4 bases removed from V and 0 bases from J, the gap between germline ends came to 16 bases. The CDR3 nucleotides are TGTGCCAGCAGCTCCGCAGAGACGGGAGTAGCCAAAAACATTCAGTACTTC. Protein sequence: CASSSAETGVAKNIQYF. Full variable domain (rest looked up from reference TRBV13 and TRBJ2-4): AAGVIQSPRHLIKEKRETATLKCYPIPRHDTVYWYQQGPGQDPQFLISFYEKMQSDKGSIPDRFSAQQFSDYHSELNMSSLELGDSALYFCASSSAETGVAKNIQYFGAGTRLSVL.